This TCR beta chain was documented in a study of blood T cell repertoires in COVID-19 (TCRdb year 2020). Concerning the study at large: Samples from collaborators originated in the United States, Italy and Spain and spanned both the acute and convalescent phases of COVID-19. Samples were obtained from the ongoing ImmuneRACE study (first 160 participants) and from over 1,000 subjects provided by 6 global collaborators. The repertoires were released in a freely available public database intended as a resource for research on the immune response to SARS-CoV-2. Nearly every sample came with metadata listing a de-identified subject ID, COVID-19 status, age in years and sex. Where available, HLA class I and class II types were obtained from metadata supplied by the sample provider rather than from assay-based typing. The material from the prospective study consisted of cDNA or gDNA derived from T cells, B-cell-depleted T cells, or PBMCs. The dataset comprised deeply sampled blood TCRbeta repertoires from subjects exposed to, actively infected with, or recovered from COVID-19. Overall study results and their limits: How much clinical and demographic metadata was included differed by source and by participant, and the metadata was provided uncurated.

The CDR3 holds 15 amino acids from the cysteine to the phenylalanine. Solely the CDR3 DNA is kept, with 45 bases framed from the first base. As encoded in the germline V gene, CDR1 is SGHRS while CDR2 is YFSETQ. Points on this clone: Its recognized antigen is unknown. At one end the junction does not follow the germline gene, possibly because of a read error.

TCRbeta CDR3 regions were amplified from genomic DNA using the immunoSEQ Assay, a bias-controlled multiplex PCR. Regarding the original processing steps: Nucleated cell counts per sample were estimated from amplification of reference gene primers within the assay. To quantify the absolute abundance of each unique TCRbeta CDR3 rearrangement, sequence reads were collapsed and filtered. Productive Simpson clonality was computed per sample as the square root of Simpson's diversity index over productive rearrangements. TCRdb limited this immuneACCESS table to in-frame rearrangements with V and J called. A share of clones is missing; checked studies link under half to unresolved V genes, and the rest is unexplained. V, J and clone size are taken as reported in that table, and D and trimming were inferred from the DNA itself. This sample gives around 200,000 clones in total; under 90% of them show up just once. The ten largest clones represent around 18% of the sample.

Each collaborating institution followed its own protocols to collect whole blood in K2EDTA tubes. For TCRbeta analysis, collaborators shipped samples in one of three forms: frozen whole blood, isolated PBMCs, or DNA extracted from either of those sample types. The chain joins TRBV5-1 to TRBJ2-7, and TRBD1 aligns with 7 junction nucleotides. The sequence came from a woman over 75 with active or convalescent COVID-19. The sample consisted of peripheral blood. The CDR3 protein is CASRLASGGPYEQYF. The DNA sequence is as follows: TGCGCCAGCAGATTGGCGTCAGGGGGACCCTACGAGCAGTACTTC.